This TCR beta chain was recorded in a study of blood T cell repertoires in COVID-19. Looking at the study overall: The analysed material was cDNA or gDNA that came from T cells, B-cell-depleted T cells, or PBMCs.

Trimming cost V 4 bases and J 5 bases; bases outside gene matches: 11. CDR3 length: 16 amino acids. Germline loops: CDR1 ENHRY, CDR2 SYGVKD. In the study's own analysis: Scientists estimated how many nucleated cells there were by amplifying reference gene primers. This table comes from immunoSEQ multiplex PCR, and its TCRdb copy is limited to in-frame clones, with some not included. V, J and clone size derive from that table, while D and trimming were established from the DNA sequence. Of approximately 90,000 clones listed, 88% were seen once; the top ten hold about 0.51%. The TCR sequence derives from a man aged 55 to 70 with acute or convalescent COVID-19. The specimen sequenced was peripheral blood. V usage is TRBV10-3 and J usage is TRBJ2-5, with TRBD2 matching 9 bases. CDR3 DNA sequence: TGTGCCATCAGTGTACGGGCGCGGGAGGGCCGGGAGACCCAGTACTTC. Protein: CAISVRAREGRETQYF.